This note documents a single TCR beta chain sequence. The CDR3 has 15 residues. Germline V gene data show CDR1 as MGHDK and CDR2 as SYGVNS. The junction had 6 bases not matched to a gene; V was cut back by 4 bases and J by 1 base. TCRdb processed the 5' RACE reads anew with MiXCR; each CDR3 protein has one entry. The sample yields 300,000 to 350,000 distinct CDR3 sequences, roughly an eighth seen once. This sample is part of a study of T-cell memory formation after mild COVID-19. The rearrangement joins TRBV25-1 to TRBJ1-1; 7 nucleotides align to TRBD1. Sequencing used PBMCs or a T cell subset sorted from them (not recorded which). This receptor was obtained from a man aged 18 to 30 who had mild COVID-19 (a few samples of this study predate the infection). Cell type and time point are not known. DNA of the CDR3: TGTGCCAGCAGTGGAGGGGGCCTGGGGAACACTGAAGCTTTCTTT. This translates into CASSGGGLGNTEAFF.